This is a list of T cell receptor beta chains from one sample in a study of shared clonotypes between healthy human individuals. Assay used: immunoSEQ multiplex PCR; TCRdb lists only in-frame clones, some missing. The table lists some 680,000 clones, around three quarters of them singletons, with under 2% in the top ten. Sequenced input: memory CD4+ T cells sorted from blood. Receptor source: a woman aged 25 to 39 in good health. Each CDR3 is given with its conserved first and last residue. A D gene is named only where the DNA matches it firmly. Size is omitted from some rows. Given values are once, few, many or a class for expanded clones.

NA	TRBJ2-5	NA	TRBV10-2	TGCGCCAGCAGTGGGGCCCCCGGGGAGACCCAGTACTTC	CASSGAPGETQYF
NA	TRBJ2-3	NA	TRBV27	TGTGCCAGCAGATTAGGGCGGGCTAGCACAGATACGCAGTATTTT	CASRLGRASTDTQYF
NA	TRBJ2-7	NA	TRBV2	TGTGCCAGCCAGACCGGCATGGGGGACGAGCAGTACTTC	CASQTGMGDEQYF
NA	TRBJ2-1	NA	TRBV28	TGTGCCAGCAGTTTATCGAGACGGCGGTTCTTC	CASSLSRRRFF
NA	TRBJ1-5	NA	TRBV5-4	TGTGCCAGCAGCTTGTCACTCAACAGGCTCCAGCCCCAGCATTTT	CASSLSLNRLQPQHF
NA	TRBJ1-5	TRBD1	TRBV25-1	TGTGCCTCAGGGGGGACAGGGGGCATTAATAGCAATCAGCCCCAGCATTTT	CASGGTGGINSNQPQHF
NA	TRBJ2-4	TRBD2	TRBV29-1	TGCAGCGTTGCAAGCGGGAGCCGCGGGGGGAACATTCAGTACTTC	CSVASGSRGGNIQYF
NA	TRBJ2-2	NA	TRBV29-1	TGCAGCGCCGGGAGGAACACCGGGGAGCTGTTTTTT	CSAGRNTGELFF
NA	TRBJ1-4	NA	TRBV4-2	TGTGCCAGCAGCCAAGCGGTGGGGACTGGAGTTGAAAAACTGTTTTTT	CASSQAVGTGVEKLFF
NA	TRBJ1-2	NA	TRBV28	TGTGCCAGCAGTTTATCCGCCCGGGGCTACACCTTC	CASSLSARGYTF
many	TRBJ2-5	NA	TRBV6-5	TGTGCCAGCAGTGCGGGAGAGACCCAGTACTTC	CASSAGETQYF
few	TRBJ1-1	NA	TRBV6-5	TGTGCCAGCAGTGGCGCTTTGAACACTGAAGCTTTCTTT	CASSGALNTEAFF
NA	TRBJ2-2	TRBD1	TRBV7-9	TGTGCCAGCAGCACCCGGGACAGGGGTATCGCCGGGGAGCTGTTTTTT	CASSTRDRGIAGELFF
NA	TRBJ2-5	NA	TRBV27	TGTGCCAGCAGCTCCCCTAGGGTCGGGGAGACCCAGTACTTC	CASSSPRVGETQYF
NA	TRBJ1-5	NA	TRBV4-1	TGCGCCAGCAGCCAAGAAAGGGCTGGGGGTCAGCCCCAGCATTTT	CASSQERAGGQPQHF
NA	TRBJ2-7	NA	TRBV7-9	TGTGCCAGCAGCTCGAGGATGGGGGGCGCCGAGCAGTACTTC	CASSSRMGGAEQYF
NA	TRBJ2-7	NA	TRBV11-2	TGTGCCAGCAGCTTAGCCCCGGGGGCTATTTCTTACGAGCAGTACTTC	CASSLAPGAISYEQYF
NA	TRBJ1-2	TRBD1	TRBV11-1	TGTGCCAGCAGCTTCATTGAAGGGGGCGGCTACACCTTC	CASSFIEGGGYTF
NA	TRBJ1-5	NA	TRBV19	TGTGCCAGTAGTCCCTTGTGGGTAAGCAATCAGCCCCAGCATTTT	CASSPLWVSNQPQHF
NA	TRBJ1-1	TRBD1	TRBV7-8	TGTGCCAGCAACGGACAGGGGGCGAACACTGAAGCTTTCTTT	CASNGQGANTEAFF
NA	TRBJ2-2	NA	TRBV6-5	TGTGCCAGCAGCCTGACTAGGAACACCGGGGAGCTGTTTTTT	CASSLTRNTGELFF
few	TRBJ2-4	NA	TRBV6-6	TGTGCCAGCAGTTATTATATCCTCGGCAAAAACATTCAGTACTTC	CASSYYILGKNIQYF
NA	TRBJ2-7	NA	TRBV28	TGTGCCAGCAGTTTATATCTCCTTCCCTACGAGCAGTACTTC	CASSLYLLPYEQYF
NA	TRBJ1-2	NA	TRBV30	TGTGCCTGGAGCCCAGCCTATGGCTACACCTTC	CAWSPAYGYTF
NA	TRBJ2-7	NA	TRBV11-3	TGTGCCAGCAGCTTAGTTCCTACTACGGAGCAGTACTTC	CASSLVPTTEQYF
NA	TRBJ2-7	TRBD2	TRBV7-6	TGTGCCAGCAGCTCTCCTAGCGGGAGGGCGCAGTACTTC	CASSSPSGRAQYF
NA	TRBJ2-4	NA	TRBV23-1	TGCGCCAGCAGTCAATGGAAGGCCCCAGCCAAAAACATTCAGTACTTC	CASSQWKAPAKNIQYF
NA	TRBJ2-3	NA	TRBV7-6	TGTGCCAGCAGCATACGCCCTAGCACAGATACGCAGTATTTT	CASSIRPSTDTQYF
NA	TRBJ1-5	TRBD1	TRBV5-6	TGTGCCAGCGGGTACAGGGGCAGCAATCAGCCCCAGCATTTT	CASGYRGSNQPQHF
NA	TRBJ1-4	NA	TRBV5-6	TGTGCCAGCAGCTTGCGAGGCAGGGGTGGTGAAAAACTGTTTTTT	CASSLRGRGGEKLFF
NA	TRBJ2-2	NA	TRBV6-1	TGTGCCAGCAGTGCGGACTATTTAGGTGCCGGGGAGCTGTTTTTT	CASSADYLGAGELFF
NA	TRBJ2-7	TRBD1	TRBV6-1	TGTGCCAGCAGGGGCGGACAGGGAAGCTCCTACGAGCAGTACTTC	CASRGGQGSSYEQYF
NA	TRBJ2-3	NA	TRBV20-1	TGCAGTGAGGCCCGGGGAGATACGCAGTATTTT	CSEARGDTQYF
NA	TRBJ2-2	NA	TRBV5-6	TGTGCCACAACCAGGGGTGGGCCCCCCACCGGGGAGCTGTTTTTT	CATTRGGPPTGELFF
NA	TRBJ2-3	TRBD2	TRBV30	TGTGCCTGGAGGGGGACTAGCGGGGCGACAGATACGCAGTATTTT	CAWRGTSGATDTQYF
once	TRBJ2-1	NA	TRBV7-2	TGTGCCAGCAGCTTAGGGGCCCAACCGGTCCGCAATGAGCAGTTCTTC	CASSLGAQPVRNEQFF
NA	TRBJ2-5	TRBD1	TRBV13	TGTGCCAGCAGCCCAAACAGGGGTGGGGAGACCCAGTACTTC	CASSPNRGGETQYF
NA	TRBJ2-3	TRBD2	TRBV6-1	TGTGCCAGCAGTGGACATACTAGCGGGAGGAAAGATACGCAGTATTTT	CASSGHTSGRKDTQYF
NA	TRBJ2-7	NA	TRBV5-5	TGTGCCAGCAGCTCGGCCCACGAGCAGTACTTC	CASSSAHEQYF
once	TRBJ2-3	NA	TRBV4-1	TGCGCCAGCAGCCACGACGGAAGCACAGATACGCAGTATTTT	CASSHDGSTDTQYF
NA	TRBJ2-5	TRBD2	TRBV5-1	TGCGCCAGCAGCAGCCCAGCGGGAGCAGGGGAGACCCAGTACTTC	CASSSPAGAGETQYF
NA	TRBJ2-1	NA	TRBV4-2	TGTGCCAGCAGCCAAGCCCTAGGATTCTCCTACAATGAGCAGTTCTTC	CASSQALGFSYNEQFF
NA	TRBJ2-3	NA	TRBV5-5	TGTGCCAGCAGCTTTGCAGATACGCAGTATTTT	CASSFADTQYF
few	TRBJ2-7	TRBD2	TRBV27	TGTGCCAGCAGTTTATCGCAGGGACTAGCGATAAACGAGCAGTACTTC	CASSLSQGLAINEQYF
NA	TRBJ2-2	NA	TRBV5-1	TGCGCCAGCAGCCCCGGGACAATAACCGGGGAGCTGTTTTTT	CASSPGTITGELFF
NA	TRBJ1-1	TRBD1	TRBV15	TGTGCCACCAGCAGCGGGGACAGTCGTGAAGCTTTCTTT	CATSSGDSREAFF
few	TRBJ2-3	NA	TRBV5-1	TGCGCCAGCAGCTTGGCGAGGGACTCCTCGTCCCGCACAGATACGCAGTATTTT	CASSLARDSSSRTDTQYF
NA	TRBJ1-4	TRBD1	TRBV5-1	TGCGCCAGCAGCTTGGGGGCAGGGGGCATGACTAATGAAAAACTGTTTTTT	CASSLGAGGMTNEKLFF
once	TRBJ2-3	NA	TRBV18	TGTGCCAGCTCACTGGGACCCACAGATACGCAGTATTTT	CASSLGPTDTQYF